These 15 T cell receptor beta chains originate from one sample sequenced in a study of T cell responses to AZD1222 COVID-19 vaccine. Sequencing was performed with immunoSEQ multiplex PCR; in TCRdb, only in-frame clones are kept and a portion is missing. Among approximately 140,000 clones listed, about 90% were seen once. Sequencing was performed on peripheral blood, taken on day 0 of AZD1222 vaccination. The receptors were gathered from an adult in good health.

A single count supports this clone. This chain links TRBV28 with TRBJ2-2; D gene ambiguous. Trimming pared 6 bases from V and 3 bases from J, leaving 8 bases between. This CDR3 contains 13 residues. CDR1 and CDR2 from the germline V gene are MDHEN and SYDVKM. The CDR3 nucleotides are TGTGCCAGCAGCAGACCCGACACCGGGGAGCTGTTTTTT. This codes for CASSRPDTGELFF.

V usage is TRBV9 and J usage is TRBJ1-4, with D perhaps TRBD1 (5 bases). The CDR3 has 15 amino acids. V gave up 4 bases and J gave up 7 bases, with 17 bases separating them. Germline values: CDR1 SGDLS, CDR2 YYNGEE. The CDR3 sequence: CASSLAGTVGEKLFF. CDR3 DNA: TGTGCCAGCAGCTTGGCCGGGACTGTAGGTGAAAAACTGTTTTTT.

This chain uses TRBV19 with TRBJ2-5, with TRBD2 identical over 10 bases. This CDR3 spans 15 amino acids. The germline CDR1 and CDR2 sequences are LNHDA and SQIVND (reference sequence). The V segment lost 4 bases and the J segment 5 bases; nucleotides outside the gene matches: 7. CDR3 coding DNA: TGTGCCAGTAGTACCTCACCGGGACTAGCGGAGACCCAGTACTTC. Its translation: CASSTSPGLAETQYF.

J is TRBJ1-2 and V is TRBV29-1, with D hard to call. Germline V gene lookup returns CDR1 SQVTM and CDR2 ANQGSEA. The ends were cut back, 2 bases at V and 0 bases at J, with 10 bases in the middle. The CDR3 contains 14 residues. The DNA of the CDR3 is TGCAGCGTTGAACTCGGGGTCCCTAACTATGGCTACACCTTC. Its protein is CSVELGVPNYGYTF.

This clone was recorded once. V gene TRBV9 combines with J gene TRBJ1-1; D remains unclear. Germline CDR1 SGDLS, CDR2 YYNGEE. This CDR3 comprises 13 residues. Trimming removed 3 bases from V and 10 bases from J, with 16 bases in between. The CDR3 spells CASSDGSLTRAFF. CDR3 bases: TGTGCCAGCAGCGACGGTTCCCTAACTAGAGCTTTCTTT.

The V and J genes are TRBV18 and TRBJ1-2, with TRBD1 matching over 9 bases. Germline CDR1 is KGHSH and CDR2 is LQKENI. This CDR3 contains 13 residues. The V and J ends lost 5 bases and 5 bases, in that order; junction bases with no gene match: 3. The DNA for the CDR3 is TGTGCCAGCTCAGCCGGGACAGGGTATGGCTACACCTTC. Its translation is CASSAGTGYGYTF.

This clone has a single count. V gene TRBV24-1 combines with J gene TRBJ2-5; 10 bases agree with TRBD2. The germline V gene has CDR1 KGHDR and CDR2 SFDVKD. Germline trimming cut 2 bases from V and 3 bases from J; bases unmatched to any gene: 5. The CDR3 sequence is 16 residues long. The CDR3: CATSDSASGREETQYF. Here the CDR3 DNA reads TGTGCCACCAGTGATTCGGCGAGCGGGAGGGAAGAGACCCAGTACTTC.

J is TRBJ1-1 and V is TRBV5-1; 7 nucleotides agree with TRBD1. This CDR3 is 13 amino acids long. The V segment lost 0 bases and the J segment 5 bases; nucleotides outside the gene matches: 1. Germline V gene sequence: CDR1 SGHRS, CDR2 YFSETQ. Here the CDR3 DNA reads TGCGCCAGCAGCTTGGAGGGGGCTACTGAAGCTTTCTTT. It specifies CASSLEGATEAFF.

This clone was found once. The chain carries TRBV5-4 and TRBJ2-1, with D perhaps matching TRBD2 (5 bases). This CDR3 is 14 amino acids long. Germline CDR1 reads SGHNT; CDR2 reads YYREEE (reference sequence). V shed 4 bases and J shed 4 bases, with 12 bases lying between them. The CDR3 coding sequence is TGTGCCAGCAGCCTCGGGGATACTTACAATGAGCAGTTCTTC. Its translation: CASSLGDTYNEQFF.

This chain links TRBV28 with TRBJ1-6, with no clear D. Germline loops: CDR1 MDHEN, CDR2 SYDVKM. Trimming removed 7 bases at V and 8 bases at J, with 15 bases between. The CDR3 extends over 14 amino acids. CDR3 amino acids: CASTETGNYSPLHF. The CDR3 bases are TGTGCCAGCACGGAAACGGGGAATTATTCACCCCTCCACTTT.

The rearrangement uses TRBV9 and TRBJ2-1; unclear D gene. CDR1 is SGDLS and CDR2 is YYNGEE in the germline V gene. V was shortened by 0 bases and J by 8 bases, with 18 bases between the two germline ends. CDR3 length: 16 amino acids. CDR3 region: CASSVAKTTRTDEQFF. CDR3 in DNA: TGTGCCAGCAGCGTAGCTAAAACTACACGGACCGATGAGCAGTTCTTC.

The chain uses TRBV7-9 and TRBJ1-4; TRBD1 might be the D (5 bases). The germline gives CDR1 SEHNR, CDR2 FQNEAQ (reference sequence). CDR3 length: 15 residues. V was cut by 5 bases and J by 8 bases, with 18 bases left in between. The CDR3 DNA is TGTGCCAGCAGCCACTCGAGAGGGGTTGAGGAAAAACTGTTTTTT. Residues: CASSHSRGVEEKLFF.

The genes are TRBV29-1 and TRBJ2-7, with D perhaps assigned TRBD1 or TRBD2 (5 bases each). Germline loops: CDR1 SQVTM, CDR2 ANQGSEA. Trimming took off 4 bases at V and 2 bases at J, with 18 bases between the two ends. This CDR3 spans 15 amino acids. Written as DNA, the CDR3 is TGCAGCGTTGGGTCGGGGCTTCGAGGTGCCTACGAGCAGTACTTC. It encodes CSVGSGLRGAYEQYF.

The chain couples TRBV7-8 to TRBJ2-1, with 9 bases lining up with TRBD2. Per the germline V gene, CDR1 is SGHVS and CDR2 is FQNEAQ. The trim removed 3 bases at V and 5 bases at J, leaving 2 bases unmatched. The CDR3 covers 14 residues. The CDR3 protein is CASSFASGNNEQFF. In DNA form, the CDR3 reads TGTGCCAGCAGCTTTGCTAGCGGGAACAATGAGCAGTTCTTC.

The chain joins TRBV5-5 to TRBJ2-1; the match to TRBD2 covers 10 bases. CDR1 is SGHKS and CDR2 is YYEKEE in the germline V gene (reference sequence). This CDR3 spans 15 amino acids. The J segment lost 7 bases and the V segment lost 4 bases, leaving 8 bases of the junction unmatched. The CDR3 region is CASSLSGGAVNEQFF. The CDR3 DNA reads TGTGCCAGCAGCCTCAGCGGGGGGGCCGTAAATGAGCAGTTCTTC. Variable domain in full (rest from reference TRBV5-5 and TRBJ2-1): DAGVTQSPTHLIKTRGQQVTLRCSPISGHKSVSWYQQVLGQGPQFIFQYYEKEERGRGNFPDRFSARQFPNYSSELNVNALLLGDSALYLCASSLSGGAVNEQFFGPGTRLTVL.